The source of this TCR beta chain is a study of graft-versus-host responses after intestinal transplantation. The study, taken as a whole, reports: Graft-versus-host to host-versus-graft clonal ratios in allografts were high in patients with graft-donor T cell macrochimerism. Early HvG declines after transplant were associated with peak circulating GvH clone levels.

V lost 1 base and J lost 1, with 7 bases in between. Germline lookup yields CDR1 MGHRA and CDR2 YSYEKL. The CDR3 has 14 amino acids. The repertoire was sequenced with immunoSEQ multiplex PCR; TCRdb's copy has only in-frame clones and lacks some. The table lists 80,000 to 100,000 clones, roughly 88% of them singletons. About this clone: What it binds is not known.

The rearrangement uses TRBV4-1 and TRBJ2-5; a weak D match, TRBD2 (5 bases). Material: unstimulated CD4+ T cells sorted from spleen or lymph node cells, obtained before intestinal transplant. The origin of this receptor is a human donor who received an intestinal transplant. This CDR3 reads CASSQGLLQETQYF. The DNA for the CDR3 is TGCGCCAGCAGCCAAGGACTACTCCAAGAGACCCAGTACTTC.